This record looks at one T cell receptor (beta chain) sequence and its context. What it binds is unknown. TCRdb's copy holds only in-frame clones and misses some; the assay was immunoSEQ multiplex PCR. The sample carries nearly 95,000 clones, around 90% recorded once. This entry is derived from a study of T cell responses to AZD1222 COVID-19 vaccine. Germline V CDR1 and CDR2: SGHNT, YENEEA. V gave up 5 bases and J gave up 4 bases; unmatched junction bases: 8. The CDR3 consists of 15 residues. Findings and caveats of the study: Reportedly, close to half of spike-specific TCRs are directed against unmutated variant regions.

This clonotype was obtained from an adult in good health. Source: peripheral blood, taken on day 0 of AZD1222 vaccination. The chain recombines TRBV11-3 with TRBJ2-1; TRBD1 aligns across 7 bases. CDR3 nucleotides: TGTGCCAGCAGCCCCCGACAGGGAACTTACAATGAGCAGTTCTTC. Protein product: CASSPRQGTYNEQFF.